One sample yielded the 8 T cell receptor beta chains listed below, sequenced in a study of T cell clonality in common variable immunodeficiency. Study-level points and caveats: Fewer deletions and N-nucleotide insertions were reportedly seen in common variable immunodeficiency TCR beta sequences.

Sequencing used immunoSEQ multiplex PCR; TCRdb keeps in-frame clones, though not all of them. The sample has fewer than 40,000 clones, none seen only once. Their antigen targets remain unknown. The sample taken for sequencing was peripheral blood mononuclear cells. The receptor set was obtained from a human donor with common variable immunodeficiency.

In regard to this clone: Coverage ceases 3 residues before the CDR3 finishes, and the germline J gene fills in the end. The rearrangement joins TRBV6-2 or TRBV6-3 to TRBJ2-3, with a weak D call TRBD1 (6 bases). Trimming left V 4 bases short and J 5 bases short, with 16 bases between. Germline V gives CDR1 MNHEY, CDR2 SVGEGT. The CDR3 extends over 15 amino acids. This CDR3 reads CASSFYGTRVDTQYF. CDR3 DNA (partial): TGTGCCAGCAGTTTTTACGGGACAAGGGTAGATACG.

This clone was recorded many times. From the germline J gene comes the end of the CDR3, since the read stops 3 residues before it. V gene TRBV19 combines with J gene TRBJ1-5, with TRBD1 matching 7 bases. Germline lookup yields CDR1 LNHDA and CDR2 SQIVND (reference sequence). The junction had 17 bases not matched to a gene; V was cut back by 2 bases and J by 1 base. The CDR3 length is 20 residues. The CDR3 spells CASSINSRQGGIVSNQPQHF. Partial CDR3 DNA: TGTGCCAGTAGTATAAATTCGAGACAGGGCGGGATTGTGAGCAATCAGCCC.

In its sample, this clone was seen many times. The read ends 3 residues shy of where the CDR3 ends; the end is completed using the germline J gene. The genes are TRBV9 and TRBJ2-7, with 8 positions matching TRBD1. Germline CDR1 and CDR2: SGDLS and YYNGEE. J was trimmed by 2 bases and V by 7 bases; bases with no gene match: 5. The CDR3 loop spans 13 amino acids. The CDR3 sequence: CASAPGQAYEQYF. The CDR3 bases that were read are TGTGCCAGCGCCCCGGGACAGGCCTACGAG.

Details on this clone: The read ends 3 residues shy of where the CDR3 ends; the end is completed using the germline J gene. J is TRBJ2-5 and V is TRBV7-8, with a weak D call TRBD1 (6 bases). The CDR3 contains 15 residues. Germline loops: CDR1 SGHVS, CDR2 FQNEAQ. Between the trimmed V and J ends, which lost 8 bases and 0 bases, there was a span of 16 bases. CDR3 amino acids: CASVLGQLYQETQYF. CDR3 DNA, as far as it was read: TGTGCCAGCGTTCTAGGACAGTTGTACCAAGAGACC.

This clone was counted ten times or more. The read halts 3 residues ahead of the CDR3 end, with the missing end drawn from the germline J gene. The V gene is TRBV30, the J gene TRBJ2-2, with 7 nucleotides matching TRBD2. Losses at the gene ends were 3 bases for V and 1 base for J; bases not matched to a gene: 5. The CDR3 has 15 amino acids. CDR1 and CDR2 (germline): GTSNPN, SVGIG (reference sequence). The CDR3 region is CAWRVSGKNTGELFF. Partial CDR3 DNA: TGTGCCTGGAGGGTAAGCGGGAAGAACACCGGGGAG.

This clone was counted many times. The missing CDR3 end, 3 residues past where the read stops, is filled in from the germline J gene. This chain links TRBV7-2 with TRBJ2-5; TRBD2 matches 9 bases. With 5 bases clipped from V and 2 bases from J, the junction kept 6 bases outside the gene matches. This CDR3 spans 15 amino acids. Germline V gene data show CDR1 as SGHTA and CDR2 as FQGNSA. The sequenced CDR3 bases are TGTGCCAGCAGCCTAGGACTAGCGTTACAAGAGACC. Protein sequence: CASSLGLALQET. The whole CDR3 sequence is CASSLGLALQETQYF.

Points on this clone: The read terminates 3 residues before the CDR3 end, so the remaining end is supplied by the germline J gene. This chain links TRBV29-1 with TRBJ1-4; 8 nucleotides align to TRBD1. The CDR3 has 14 amino acids. Germline loops: CDR1 SQVTM, CDR2 ANQGSEA. Unmatched junction bases numbered 7, after V lost 3 bases and J lost 7 bases. CDR3 sequence reads: CSVESGGAGEKLFF. The CDR3 DNA, read in part, is TGCAGCGTTGAGTCAGGGGGCGCGGGTGAAAAA.

This clone turned up a few times. The read halts 3 residues ahead of the CDR3 end, with the missing end drawn from the germline J gene. V gene TRBV6-2 or TRBV6-3 combines with J gene TRBJ2-7, with a possible D match to TRBD2 (6 bases). Between the trimmed V and J ends, which lost 6 bases and 5 bases, there was a span of 20 bases. The CDR3 totals 15 residues. The V gene's germline CDR1 is MNHEY and CDR2 SVGEGT. CDR3: CASSNLLTSKDEQYF. The sequenced CDR3 bases are TGTGCCAGCAGCAACCTACTGACTAGTAAAGACGAG.